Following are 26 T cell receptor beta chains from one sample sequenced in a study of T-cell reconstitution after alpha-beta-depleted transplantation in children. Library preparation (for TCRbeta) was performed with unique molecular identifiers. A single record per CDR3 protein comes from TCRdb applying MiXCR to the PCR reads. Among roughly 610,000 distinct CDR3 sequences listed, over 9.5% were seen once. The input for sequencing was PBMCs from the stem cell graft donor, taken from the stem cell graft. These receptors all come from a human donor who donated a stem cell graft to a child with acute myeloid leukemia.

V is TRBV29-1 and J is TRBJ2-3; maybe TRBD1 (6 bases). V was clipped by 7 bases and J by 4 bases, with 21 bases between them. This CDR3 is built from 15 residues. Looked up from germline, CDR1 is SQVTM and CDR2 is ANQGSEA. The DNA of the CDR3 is TGCAGCGCGAGGAGGCAGGGGCGTGCCTCAGATACGCAGTATTTT. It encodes CSARRQGRASDTQYF.

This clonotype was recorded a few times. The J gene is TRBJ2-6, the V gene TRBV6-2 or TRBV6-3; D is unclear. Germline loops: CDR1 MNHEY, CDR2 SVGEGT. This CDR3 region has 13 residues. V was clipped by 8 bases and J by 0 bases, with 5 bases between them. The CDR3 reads CASQLSGANVLTF. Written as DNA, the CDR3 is TGTGCCAGCCAGCTCTCTGGGGCCAACGTCCTGACTTTC.

CDR3 DNA sequence: TGTGCCAGCAGTTCTCTAGCGGATACGAGCACAGATACGCAGTATTTT. Translated: CASSSLADTSTDTQYF. This rearrangement joins TRBV28 to TRBJ2-3, with TRBD2 identical over 7 bases. After removal of 4 bases from V and 0 bases from J, the junction contained 7 bases not matched to a gene. Looked up from germline, CDR1 is MDHEN and CDR2 is SYDVKM. The CDR3 is 16 amino acids.

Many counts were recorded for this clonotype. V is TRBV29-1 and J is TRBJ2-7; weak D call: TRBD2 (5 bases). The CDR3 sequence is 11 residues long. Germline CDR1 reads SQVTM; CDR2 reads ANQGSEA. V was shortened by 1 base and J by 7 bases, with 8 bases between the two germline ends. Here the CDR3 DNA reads TGCAGCGTTGAAGGTCGGGGTGAGCAGTACTTC. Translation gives CSVEGRGEQYF.

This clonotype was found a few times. The CDR3 is CAWSSGMFNIQYF. The CDR3 DNA follows: TGTGCCTGGAGTAGCGGAATGTTTAACATTCAGTACTTC. The chain has TRBV30 and TRBJ2-4; weak D call: TRBD2 (5 bases). The CDR3 runs to 13 residues. Germline V lookup: CDR1 GTSNPN, CDR2 SVGIG (reference sequence). Trimming left V 2 bases short and J 7 bases short, with 12 bases between.

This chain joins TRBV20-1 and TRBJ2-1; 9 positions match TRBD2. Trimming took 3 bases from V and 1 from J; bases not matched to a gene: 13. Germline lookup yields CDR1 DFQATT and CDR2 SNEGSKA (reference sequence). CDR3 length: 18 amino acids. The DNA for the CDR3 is TGCAGTGCTAGGGACGACTATAGCGGGAGTCGGTCCTACAATGAGCAGTTCTTC. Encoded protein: CSARDDYSGSRSYNEQFF.

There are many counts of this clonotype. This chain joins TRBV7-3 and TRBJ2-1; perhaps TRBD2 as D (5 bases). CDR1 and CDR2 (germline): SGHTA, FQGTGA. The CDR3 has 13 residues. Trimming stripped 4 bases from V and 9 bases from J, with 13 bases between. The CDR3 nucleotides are TGTGCCAGCAGCTCCCGACTGGGGAGTGAGCAGTTCTTC. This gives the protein CASSSRLGSEQFF.

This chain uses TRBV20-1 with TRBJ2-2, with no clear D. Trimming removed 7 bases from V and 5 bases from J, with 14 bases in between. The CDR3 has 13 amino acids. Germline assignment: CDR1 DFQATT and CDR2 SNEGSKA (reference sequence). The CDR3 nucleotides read TGCAGTGTGCGTCCCTTGGGAACCGGGGAGCTGTTTTTT. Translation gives CSVRPLGTGELFF.

The CDR3, as DNA: TGTGCCAGCAGTTACGCGACAGGGACCAAAAACATTCAGTACTTC. This translates into CASSYATGTKNIQYF. The chain combines TRBV6-2 or TRBV6-3 with TRBJ2-4; TRBD1 matches 7 bases. The CDR3 contains 15 residues. Germline CDR1 and CDR2: MNHEY and SVGEGT. V shed 2 bases, J shed 2 bases, and the junction held 3 bases outside the gene matches.

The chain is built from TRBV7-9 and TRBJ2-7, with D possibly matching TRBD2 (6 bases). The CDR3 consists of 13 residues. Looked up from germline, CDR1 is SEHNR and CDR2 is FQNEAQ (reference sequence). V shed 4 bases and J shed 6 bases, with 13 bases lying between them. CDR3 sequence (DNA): TGTGCCAGCAGCTCGGGACTGGTTCGCGAGCAGTACTTC. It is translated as CASSSGLVREQYF.

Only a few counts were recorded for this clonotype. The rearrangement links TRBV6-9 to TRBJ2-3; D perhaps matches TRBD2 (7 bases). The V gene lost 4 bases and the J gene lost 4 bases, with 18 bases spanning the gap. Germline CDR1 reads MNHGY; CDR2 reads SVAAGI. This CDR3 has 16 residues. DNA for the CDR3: TGTGCCAGCAGTTCCGTAGCGGGTTACAGGGCAGATACGCAGTATTTT. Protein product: CASSSVAGYRADTQYF.

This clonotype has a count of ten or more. The CDR3 spells CSARGWGTSGRSQETQYF. CDR3 DNA: TGCAGTGCTAGAGGGTGGGGGACTAGCGGGAGGTCCCAAGAGACCCAGTACTTC. The chain employs TRBV20-1 and TRBJ2-5; 15 nucleotides align to TRBD2. The CDR3 is 18 amino acids. The V gene end was trimmed by 1 base and the J gene end by 1 base; junction bases not matched to a gene: 7. Germline V gene data show CDR1 as DFQATT and CDR2 as SNEGSKA (reference sequence).

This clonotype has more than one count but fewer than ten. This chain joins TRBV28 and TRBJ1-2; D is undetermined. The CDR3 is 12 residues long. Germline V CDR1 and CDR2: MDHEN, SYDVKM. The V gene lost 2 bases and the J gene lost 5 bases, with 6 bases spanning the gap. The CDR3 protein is CASSLPEYGYTF. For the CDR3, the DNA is TGTGCCAGCAGTTTACCGGAATATGGCTACACCTTC.

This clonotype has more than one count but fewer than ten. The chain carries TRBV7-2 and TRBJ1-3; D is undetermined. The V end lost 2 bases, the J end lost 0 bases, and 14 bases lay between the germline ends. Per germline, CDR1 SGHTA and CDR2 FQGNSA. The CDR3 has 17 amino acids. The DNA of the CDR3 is TGTGCCAGCAGCTTAATTTCCTCTCCGACCTCTGGAAACACCATATATTTT. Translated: CASSLISSPTSGNTIYF.

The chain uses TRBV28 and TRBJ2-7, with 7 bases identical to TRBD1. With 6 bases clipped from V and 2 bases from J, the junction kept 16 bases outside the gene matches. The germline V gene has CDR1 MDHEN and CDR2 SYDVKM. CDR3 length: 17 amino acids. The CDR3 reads CASSAAGTDVLTYEQYF. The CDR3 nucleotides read TGTGCCAGCAGCGCCGCCGGGACAGACGTACTTACCTACGAGCAGTACTTC.

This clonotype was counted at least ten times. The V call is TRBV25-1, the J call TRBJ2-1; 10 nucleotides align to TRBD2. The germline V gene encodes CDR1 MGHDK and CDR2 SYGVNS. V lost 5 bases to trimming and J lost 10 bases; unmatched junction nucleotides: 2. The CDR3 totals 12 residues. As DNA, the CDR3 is TGTGCCAGCAGTTCGGGACTAGCGGAGCAGTTCTTC. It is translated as CASSSGLAEQFF. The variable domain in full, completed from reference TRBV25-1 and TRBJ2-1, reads EADIYQTPRYLVIGTGKKITLECSQTMGHDKMYWYQQDPGMELHLIHYSYGVNSTEKGDLSSESTVSRIRTEHFPLTLESARPSHTSQYLCASSSGLAEQFFGPGTRLTVL.

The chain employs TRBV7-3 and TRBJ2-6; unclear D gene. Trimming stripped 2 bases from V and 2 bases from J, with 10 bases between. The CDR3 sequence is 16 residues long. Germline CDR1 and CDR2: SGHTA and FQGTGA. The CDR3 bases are TGTGCCAGCAGCTTATCCCCTGGAGCTGGGGCCAACGTCCTGACTTTC. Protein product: CASSLSPGAGANVLTF.

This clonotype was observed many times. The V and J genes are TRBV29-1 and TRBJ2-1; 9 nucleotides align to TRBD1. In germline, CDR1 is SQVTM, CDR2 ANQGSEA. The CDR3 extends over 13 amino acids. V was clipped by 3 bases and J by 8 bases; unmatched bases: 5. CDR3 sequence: CSVDEQGADEQFF. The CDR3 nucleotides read TGCAGCGTTGATGAACAGGGGGCGGATGAGCAGTTCTTC.

CDR3 nucleotide sequence: TGTGCCATCAGAGGGACTCTACAAGAGACCCAGTACTTC. Translation: CAIRGTLQETQYF. This rearrangement joins TRBV10-3 to TRBJ2-5, with a possible D match to TRBD2 (6 bases). V lost 6 bases, J lost 2 bases, and 10 bases lay in between. Per the germline V gene, CDR1 is ENHRY and CDR2 is SYGVKD. CDR3 length equals 13 residues.

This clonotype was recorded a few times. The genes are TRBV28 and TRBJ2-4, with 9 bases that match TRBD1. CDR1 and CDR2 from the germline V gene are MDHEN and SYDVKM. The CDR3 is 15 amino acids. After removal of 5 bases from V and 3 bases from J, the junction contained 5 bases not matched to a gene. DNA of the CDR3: TGTGCCAGCAGTCAGCCGGGACAGGGCAAAAACATTCAGTACTTC. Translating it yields CASSQPGQGKNIQYF.

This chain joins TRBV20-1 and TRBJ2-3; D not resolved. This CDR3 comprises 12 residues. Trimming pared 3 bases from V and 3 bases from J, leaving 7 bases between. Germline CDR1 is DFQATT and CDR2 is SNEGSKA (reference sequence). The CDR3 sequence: CSASRETDTQYF. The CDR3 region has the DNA TGCAGTGCTAGTCGAGAGACAGATACGCAGTATTTT.

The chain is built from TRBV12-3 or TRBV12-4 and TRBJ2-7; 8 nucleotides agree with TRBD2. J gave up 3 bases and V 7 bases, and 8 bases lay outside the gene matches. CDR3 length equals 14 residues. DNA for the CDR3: TGTGCCAGCACCCTCGATGCGGGAGGCTACGAGCAGTACTTC. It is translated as CASTLDAGGYEQYF.

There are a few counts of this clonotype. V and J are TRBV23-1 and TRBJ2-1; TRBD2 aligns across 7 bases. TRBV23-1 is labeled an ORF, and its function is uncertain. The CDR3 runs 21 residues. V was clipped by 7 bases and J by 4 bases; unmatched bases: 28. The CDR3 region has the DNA TGCGCCAGCACTGGGGCGGGGCAGTCGATCCTATTCGGGGGGAATTACAATGAGCAGTTCTTC. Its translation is CASTGAGQSILFGGNYNEQFF.

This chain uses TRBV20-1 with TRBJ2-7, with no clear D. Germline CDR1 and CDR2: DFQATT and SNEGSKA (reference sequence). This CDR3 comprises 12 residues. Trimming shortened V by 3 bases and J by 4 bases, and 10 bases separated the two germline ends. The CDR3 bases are TGCAGTGCTAGCGAGGACCCATACGAGCAGTACTTC. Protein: CSASEDPYEQYF.

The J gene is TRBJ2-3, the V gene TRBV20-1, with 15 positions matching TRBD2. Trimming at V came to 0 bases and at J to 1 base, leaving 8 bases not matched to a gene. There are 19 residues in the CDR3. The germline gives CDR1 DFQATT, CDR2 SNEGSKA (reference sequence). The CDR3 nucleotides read TGCAGTGCTAGAGAGGGCAGGACTAGCGGGAGGGCCGGCACAGATACGCAGTATTTT. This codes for CSAREGRTSGRAGTDTQYF.

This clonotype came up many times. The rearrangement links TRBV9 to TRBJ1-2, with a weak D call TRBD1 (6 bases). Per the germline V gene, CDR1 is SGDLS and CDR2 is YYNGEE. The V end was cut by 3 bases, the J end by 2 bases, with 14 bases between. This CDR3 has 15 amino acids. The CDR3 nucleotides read TGTGCCAGCAGCGACTACAGGGATCCAAACTATGGCTACACCTTC. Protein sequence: CASSDYRDPNYGYTF.